This entry lists 3 T cell receptor beta chains sequenced from one sample in a study of blood T cell repertoires in COVID-19. Sequenced by immunoSEQ multiplex PCR; TCRdb stores in-frame clones only, minus some. The sample contains more than 65,000 clones, more than 65% of which appear only once. Material for sequencing was peripheral blood. Source of these receptors: a woman of 80 years or more with active or convalescent COVID-19.

V gene TRBV7-3 combines with J gene TRBJ2-2; D unresolved. There are 14 residues in the CDR3. CDR1 SGHTA and CDR2 FQGTGA come from the germline V gene. V was pared by 4 bases and J by 6 bases, with 12 bases between. CDR3 protein: CASSSIGVAGELFF. The CDR3 DNA reads as TGTGCCAGCAGCTCCATCGGAGTAGCCGGGGAGCTGTTTTTT.

The rearrangement links TRBV19 to TRBJ1-6; TRBD1 matches at 9 bases. This CDR3 is 14 amino acids long. Germline CDR1 and CDR2: LNHDA and SQIVND (reference sequence). V gave up 5 bases and J gave up 10 bases; unmatched junction bases: 6. The CDR3 region has the DNA TGTGCCAGTAGTGGACAGGGGTCGGGGTCACCCCTCCACTTT. Translating it yields CASSGQGSGSPLHF.

The chain recombines TRBV13 with TRBJ1-1; 8 bases agree with TRBD1. CDR3 size: 14 residues. After removal of 3 bases from V and 6 bases from J, the junction contained 6 bases not matched to a gene. Germline V gene data show CDR1 as PRHDT and CDR2 as FYEKMQ (reference sequence). CDR3 amino acids: CASSFSSRGPEAFF. The DNA for the CDR3 is TGTGCCAGCAGCTTCTCATCCAGGGGGCCTGAAGCTTTCTTT. Full variable domain (outside the CDR3, taken from reference TRBV13 and TRBJ1-1): AAGVIQSPRHLIKEKRETATLKCYPIPRHDTVYWYQQGPGQDPQFLISFYEKMQSDKGSIPDRFSAQQFSDYHSELNMSSLELGDSALYFCASSFSSRGPEAFFGQGTRLTVV.